The present T cell receptor beta chain was sequenced within a study of control samples from healthy donors and cancer patients (dated by TCRdb to the early 2020s). Library construction relied on the immunoSEQ multiplex PCR assay. In its TCRdb copy, this immuneACCESS table keeps in-frame sequences only and misses some clones. Where compared with another copy, unresolved V genes explain less than half of these, and the others have no known cause. The sample profile shows over 45,000 clones; approximately 90% of them were found once. The ten top clones hold 1.5% to 2% of the sample. V is shortened by 3 bases, J by 2 bases, and the region joining them spans 7 bases. CDR3 length: 13 amino acids, cysteine to phenylalanine. The sequence is cut down to CDR3 DNA, 39 bases in frame from base 1. CDR1 and CDR2 were assigned from the germline V gene as SGHRS and YFSETQ. Remarks on this clone: What this receptor recognizes is not known. Nothing much larger sits one base from this clone, and base qualities are not available.

The source of this sequence is a man in his forties or fifties with colorectal cancer. Sequencing was carried out using PBMCs. The V gene is TRBV5-1 and the J gene is TRBJ2-3, with no confident D gene call. The CDR3 is CASSSSFTDTQYF. The DNA reads as follows: TGCGCCAGCAGCTCCTCGTTCACAGATACGCAGTATTTT.